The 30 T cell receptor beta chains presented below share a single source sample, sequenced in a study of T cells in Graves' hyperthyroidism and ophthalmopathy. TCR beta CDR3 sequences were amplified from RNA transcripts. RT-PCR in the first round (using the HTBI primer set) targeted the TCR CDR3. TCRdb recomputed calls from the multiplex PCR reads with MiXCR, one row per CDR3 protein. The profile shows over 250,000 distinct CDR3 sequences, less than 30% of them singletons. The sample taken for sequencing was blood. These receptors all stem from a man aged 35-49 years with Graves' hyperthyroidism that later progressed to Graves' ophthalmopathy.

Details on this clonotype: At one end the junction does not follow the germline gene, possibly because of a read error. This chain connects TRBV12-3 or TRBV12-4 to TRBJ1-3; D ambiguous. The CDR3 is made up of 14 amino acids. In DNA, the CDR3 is TGTGCCAGAAGTTTACCCGATCTTGGAAACACCATATATTTT. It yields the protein CARSLPDLGNTIYF.

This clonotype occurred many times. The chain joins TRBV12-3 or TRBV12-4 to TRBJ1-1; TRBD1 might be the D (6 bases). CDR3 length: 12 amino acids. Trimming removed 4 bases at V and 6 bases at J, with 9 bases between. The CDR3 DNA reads TGTGCCAGCAGTTCAGAGGGGGCTGAAGCTTTCTTT. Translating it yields CASSSEGAEAFF.

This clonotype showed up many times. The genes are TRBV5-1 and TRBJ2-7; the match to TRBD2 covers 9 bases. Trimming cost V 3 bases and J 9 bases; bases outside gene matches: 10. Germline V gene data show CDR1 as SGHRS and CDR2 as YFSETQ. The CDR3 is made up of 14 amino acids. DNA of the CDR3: TGCGCCAGCAGCTCACTAGCGGGCCCAAGGGGGCAGTACTTC. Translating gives CASSSLAGPRGQYF.

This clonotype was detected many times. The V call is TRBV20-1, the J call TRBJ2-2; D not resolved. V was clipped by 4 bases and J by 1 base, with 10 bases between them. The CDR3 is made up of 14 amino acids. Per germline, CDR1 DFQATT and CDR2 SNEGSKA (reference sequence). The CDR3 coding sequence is TGCAGTGCTACTTTGACCCAGAACACCGGGGAGCTGTTTTTT. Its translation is CSATLTQNTGELFF.

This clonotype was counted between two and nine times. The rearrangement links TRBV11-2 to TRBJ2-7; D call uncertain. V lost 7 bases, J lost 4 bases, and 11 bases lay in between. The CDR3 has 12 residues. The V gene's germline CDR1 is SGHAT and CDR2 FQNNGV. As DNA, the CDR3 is TGTGCCAGCAACACCCCCTTTTACGAGCAGTACTTC. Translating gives CASNTPFYEQYF.

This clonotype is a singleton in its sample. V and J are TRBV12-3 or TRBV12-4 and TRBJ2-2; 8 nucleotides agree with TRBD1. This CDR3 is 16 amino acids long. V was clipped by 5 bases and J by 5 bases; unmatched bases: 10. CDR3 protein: CASSPGQGKGTGELFF. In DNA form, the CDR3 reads TGTGCCAGCAGTCCAGGACAGGGAAAGGGGACCGGGGAGCTGTTTTTT.

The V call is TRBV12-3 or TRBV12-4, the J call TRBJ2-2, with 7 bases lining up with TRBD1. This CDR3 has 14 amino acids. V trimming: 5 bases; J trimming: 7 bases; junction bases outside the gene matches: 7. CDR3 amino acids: CASSKDRVGGELFF. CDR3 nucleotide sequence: TGTGCCAGCAGTAAAGACAGGGTAGGCGGGGAGCTGTTTTTT.

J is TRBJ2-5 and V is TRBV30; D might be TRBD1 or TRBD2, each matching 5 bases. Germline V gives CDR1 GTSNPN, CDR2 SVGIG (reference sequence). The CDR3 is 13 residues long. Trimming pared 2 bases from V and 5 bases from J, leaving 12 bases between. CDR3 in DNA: TGTGCCTGGAGTCTACAGGTAGCGGAGACCCAGTACTTC. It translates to CAWSLQVAETQYF.

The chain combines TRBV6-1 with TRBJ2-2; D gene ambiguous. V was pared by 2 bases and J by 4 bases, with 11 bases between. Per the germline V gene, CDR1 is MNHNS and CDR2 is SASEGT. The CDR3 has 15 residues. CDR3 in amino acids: CASSEPGRITGELFF. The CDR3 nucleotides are TGTGCCAGCAGTGAACCCGGGCGGATCACCGGGGAGCTGTTTTTT.

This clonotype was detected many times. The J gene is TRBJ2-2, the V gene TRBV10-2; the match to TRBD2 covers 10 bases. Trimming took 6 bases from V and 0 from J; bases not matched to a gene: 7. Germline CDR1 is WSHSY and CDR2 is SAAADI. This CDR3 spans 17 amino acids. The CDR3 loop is CASRDWTSGSNTGELFF. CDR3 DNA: TGCGCCAGCAGAGACTGGACTAGCGGTTCGAACACCGGGGAGCTGTTTTTT.

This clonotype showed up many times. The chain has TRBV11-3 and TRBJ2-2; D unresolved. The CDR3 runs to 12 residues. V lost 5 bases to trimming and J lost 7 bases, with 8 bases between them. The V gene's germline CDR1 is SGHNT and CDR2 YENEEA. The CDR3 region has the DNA TGTGCCAGCAGCACCCCGGGCGGGGAGCTGTTTTTT. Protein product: CASSTPGGELFF.

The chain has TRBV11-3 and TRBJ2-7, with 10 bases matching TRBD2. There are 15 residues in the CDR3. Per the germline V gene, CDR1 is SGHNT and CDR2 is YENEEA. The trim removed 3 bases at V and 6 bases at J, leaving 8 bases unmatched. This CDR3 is CASSLASGRHGEQYF. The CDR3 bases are TGTGCCAGCAGCTTGGCTAGCGGGAGACATGGCGAGCAGTACTTC.

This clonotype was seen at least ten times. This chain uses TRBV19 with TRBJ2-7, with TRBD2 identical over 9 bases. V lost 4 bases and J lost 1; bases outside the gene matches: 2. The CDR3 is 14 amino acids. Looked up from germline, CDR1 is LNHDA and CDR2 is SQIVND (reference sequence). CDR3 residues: CASSTGLASYEQYF. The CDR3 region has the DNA TGTGCCAGTAGTACCGGACTAGCGTCCTACGAGCAGTACTTC. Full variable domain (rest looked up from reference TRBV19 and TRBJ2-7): DGGITQSPKYLFRKEGQNVTLSCEQNLNHDAMYWYRQDPGQGLRLIYYSQIVNDFQKGDIAEGYSVSREKKESFPLTVTSAQKNPTAFYLCASSTGLASYEQYFGPGTRLTVT.

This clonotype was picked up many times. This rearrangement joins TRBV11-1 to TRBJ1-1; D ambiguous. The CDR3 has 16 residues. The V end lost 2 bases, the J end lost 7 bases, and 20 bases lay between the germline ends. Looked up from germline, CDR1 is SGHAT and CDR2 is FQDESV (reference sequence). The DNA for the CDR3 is TGTGCCAGCAGCTTATTGACTGGCATTATGAATGATGAAGCTTTCTTT. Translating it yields CASSLLTGIMNDEAFF.

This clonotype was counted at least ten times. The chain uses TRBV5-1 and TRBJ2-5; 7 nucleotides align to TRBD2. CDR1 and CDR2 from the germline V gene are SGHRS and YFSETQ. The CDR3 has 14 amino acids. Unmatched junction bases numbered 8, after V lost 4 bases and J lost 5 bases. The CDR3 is CASSQTSTSETQYF. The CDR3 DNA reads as TGCGCCAGCAGCCAGACTAGCACGTCTGAGACCCAGTACTTC.

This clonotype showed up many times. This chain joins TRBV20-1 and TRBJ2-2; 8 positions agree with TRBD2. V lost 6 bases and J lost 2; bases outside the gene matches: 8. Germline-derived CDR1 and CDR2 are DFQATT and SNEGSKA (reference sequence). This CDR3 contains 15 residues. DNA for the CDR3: TGCAGTGCGCTGAGGACTAGCCCTAACACCGGGGAGCTGTTTTTT. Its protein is CSALRTSPNTGELFF.

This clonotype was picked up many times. The CDR3 region is CATSRADRGHNEQFF. CDR3 coding DNA: TGTGCCACCAGCAGAGCAGACAGGGGCCACAATGAGCAGTTCTTC. The chain combines TRBV15 with TRBJ2-1, with 8 bases that match TRBD1. The CDR3 loop spans 15 amino acids. V lost 1 base to trimming and J lost 5 bases; unmatched junction nucleotides: 4. The germline gives CDR1 LNHNV, CDR2 YYDKDF (reference sequence).

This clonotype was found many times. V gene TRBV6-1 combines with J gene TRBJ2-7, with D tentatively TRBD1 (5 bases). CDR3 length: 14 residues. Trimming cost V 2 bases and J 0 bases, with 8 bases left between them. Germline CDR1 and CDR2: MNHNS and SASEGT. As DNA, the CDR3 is TGTGCCAGCAGTGAAATGACAGACTCCTACGAGCAGTACTTC. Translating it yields CASSEMTDSYEQYF.

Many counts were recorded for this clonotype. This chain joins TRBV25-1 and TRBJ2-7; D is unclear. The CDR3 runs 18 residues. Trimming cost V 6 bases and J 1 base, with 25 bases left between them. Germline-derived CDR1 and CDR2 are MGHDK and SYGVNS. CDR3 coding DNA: TGTGCCAGCAGAGTAGGGTCCGCGGCAAGACGGAGTTCCTACGAGCAGTACTTC. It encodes CASRVGSAARRSSYEQYF.

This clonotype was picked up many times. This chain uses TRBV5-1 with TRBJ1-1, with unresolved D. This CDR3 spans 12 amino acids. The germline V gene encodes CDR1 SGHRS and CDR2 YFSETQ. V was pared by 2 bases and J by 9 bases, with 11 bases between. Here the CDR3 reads CASSFDPGKAFF. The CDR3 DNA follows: TGCGCCAGCAGCTTTGATCCGGGGAAAGCTTTCTTT.

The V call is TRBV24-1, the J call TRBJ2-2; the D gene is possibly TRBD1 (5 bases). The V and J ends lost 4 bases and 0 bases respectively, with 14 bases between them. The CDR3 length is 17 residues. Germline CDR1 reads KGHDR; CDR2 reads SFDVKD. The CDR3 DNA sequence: TGTGCCACCAGTGACGAAGGGGATTACGCGAACACCGGGGAGCTGTTTTTT. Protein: CATSDEGDYANTGELFF.

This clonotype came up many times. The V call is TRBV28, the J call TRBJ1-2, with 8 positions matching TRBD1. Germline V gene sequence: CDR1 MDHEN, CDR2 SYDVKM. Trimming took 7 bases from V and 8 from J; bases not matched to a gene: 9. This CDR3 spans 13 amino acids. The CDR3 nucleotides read TGTGCCAGCACCTTGGACAGGGAGGAGGGCTACACCTTC. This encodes CASTLDREEGYTF.

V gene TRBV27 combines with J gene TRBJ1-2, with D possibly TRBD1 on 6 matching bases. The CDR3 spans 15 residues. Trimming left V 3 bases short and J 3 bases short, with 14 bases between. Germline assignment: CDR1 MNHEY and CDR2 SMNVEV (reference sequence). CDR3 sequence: CASSFSGGGDYGYTF. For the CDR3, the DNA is TGTGCCAGCAGTTTTTCGGGGGGCGGCGACTATGGCTACACCTTC.

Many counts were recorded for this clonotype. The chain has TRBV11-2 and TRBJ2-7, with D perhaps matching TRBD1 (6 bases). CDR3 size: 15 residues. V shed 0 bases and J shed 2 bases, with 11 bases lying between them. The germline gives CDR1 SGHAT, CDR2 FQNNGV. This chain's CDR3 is CASSLDLAGAYEQYF. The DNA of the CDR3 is TGTGCCAGCAGCTTAGATCTCGCAGGGGCCTACGAGCAGTACTTC.

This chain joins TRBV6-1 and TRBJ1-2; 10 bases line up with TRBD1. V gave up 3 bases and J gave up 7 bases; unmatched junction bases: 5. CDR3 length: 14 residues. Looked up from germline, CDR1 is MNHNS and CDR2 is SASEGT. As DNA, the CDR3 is TGTGCCAGCAGTGAGACAGGGGGCAGGGGTGGCTACACCTTC. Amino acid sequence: CASSETGGRGGYTF.

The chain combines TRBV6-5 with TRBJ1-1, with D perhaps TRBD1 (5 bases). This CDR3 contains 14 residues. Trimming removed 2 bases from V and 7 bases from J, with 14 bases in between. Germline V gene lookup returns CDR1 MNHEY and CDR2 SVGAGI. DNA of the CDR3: TGTGCCAGCAGTTACAAACCCGGGGGAAATGAAGCTTTCTTT. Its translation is CASSYKPGGNEAFF.

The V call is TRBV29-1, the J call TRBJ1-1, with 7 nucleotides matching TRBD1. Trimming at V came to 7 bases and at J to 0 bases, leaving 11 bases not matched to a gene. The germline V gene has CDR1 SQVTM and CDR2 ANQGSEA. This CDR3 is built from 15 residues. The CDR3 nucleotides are TGCAGCGCTCCCGGGGACAGCTTTATGAACACTGAAGCTTTCTTT. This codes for CSAPGDSFMNTEAFF.

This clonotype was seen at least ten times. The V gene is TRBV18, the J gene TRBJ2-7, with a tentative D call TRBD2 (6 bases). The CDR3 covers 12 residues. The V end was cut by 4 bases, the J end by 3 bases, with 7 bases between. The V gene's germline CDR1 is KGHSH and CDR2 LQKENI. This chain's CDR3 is CASSLTSYEQYF. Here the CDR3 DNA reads TGTGCCAGCTCACTGACTAGCTACGAGCAGTACTTC. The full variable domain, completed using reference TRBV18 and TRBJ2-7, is NAGVMQNPRHLVRRRGQEARLRCSPMKGHSHVYWYRQLPEEGLKFMVYLQKENIIDESGMPKERFSAEFPKEGPSILRIQQVVRGDSAAYFCASSLTSYEQYFGPGTRLTVT.

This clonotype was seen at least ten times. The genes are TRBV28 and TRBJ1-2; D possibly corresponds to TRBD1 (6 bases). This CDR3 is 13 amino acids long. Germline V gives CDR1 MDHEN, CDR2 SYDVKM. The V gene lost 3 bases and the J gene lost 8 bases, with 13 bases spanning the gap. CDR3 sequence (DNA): TGTGCCAGCAGTTTGGGGGGGGCTAACGGCTACACCTTC. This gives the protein CASSLGGANGYTF.

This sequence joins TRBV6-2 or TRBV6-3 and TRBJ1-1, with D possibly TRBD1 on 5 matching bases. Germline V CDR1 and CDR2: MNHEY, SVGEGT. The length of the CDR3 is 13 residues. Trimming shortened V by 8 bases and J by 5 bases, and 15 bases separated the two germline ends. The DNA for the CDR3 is TGTGCCAGCGCCCACGACGGGGGAACTGAAGCTTTCTTT. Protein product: CASAHDGGTEAFF.